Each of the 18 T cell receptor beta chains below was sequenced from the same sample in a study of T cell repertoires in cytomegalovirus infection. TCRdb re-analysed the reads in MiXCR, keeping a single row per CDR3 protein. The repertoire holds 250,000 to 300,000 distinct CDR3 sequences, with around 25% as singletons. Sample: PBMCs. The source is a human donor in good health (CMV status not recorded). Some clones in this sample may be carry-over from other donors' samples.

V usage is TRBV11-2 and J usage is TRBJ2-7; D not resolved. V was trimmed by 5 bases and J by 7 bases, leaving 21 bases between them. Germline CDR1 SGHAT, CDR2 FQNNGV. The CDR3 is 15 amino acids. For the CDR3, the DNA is TGTGCCAGCAGCCCTCCGGTCGGCGGCCTGGGAGAGCAGTACTTC. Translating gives CASSPPVGGLGEQYF.

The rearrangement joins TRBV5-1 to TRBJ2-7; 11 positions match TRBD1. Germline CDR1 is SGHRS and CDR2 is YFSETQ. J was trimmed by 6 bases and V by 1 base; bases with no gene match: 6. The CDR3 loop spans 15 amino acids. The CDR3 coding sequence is TGCGCCAGCAGCTTGAAACCTGGGACAGGGGGCGAGCAGTACTTC. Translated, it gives CASSLKPGTGGEQYF.

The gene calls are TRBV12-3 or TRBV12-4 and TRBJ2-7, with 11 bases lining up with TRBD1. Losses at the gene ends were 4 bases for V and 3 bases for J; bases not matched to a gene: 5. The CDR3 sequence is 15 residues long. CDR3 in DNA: TGTGCCAGCAGTTCGCCGGACAGGGGGCTCTACGAGCAGTACTTC. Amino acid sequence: CASSSPDRGLYEQYF.

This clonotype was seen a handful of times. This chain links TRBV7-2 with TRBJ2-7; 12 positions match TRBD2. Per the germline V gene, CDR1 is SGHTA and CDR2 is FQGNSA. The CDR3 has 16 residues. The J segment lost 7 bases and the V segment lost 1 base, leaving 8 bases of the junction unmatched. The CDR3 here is CASSLDPSGRAGEQYF. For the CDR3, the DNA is TGTGCCAGCAGCTTAGACCCTAGCGGGAGGGCGGGGGAGCAGTACTTC.

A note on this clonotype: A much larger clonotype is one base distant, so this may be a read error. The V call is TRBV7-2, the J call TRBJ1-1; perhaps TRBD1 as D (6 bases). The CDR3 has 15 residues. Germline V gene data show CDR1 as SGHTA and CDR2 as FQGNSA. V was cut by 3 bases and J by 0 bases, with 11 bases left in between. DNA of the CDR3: TGTGCCAGCAGCTTGTACAGGGCCATGAACACTGAAGCTTTCTTT. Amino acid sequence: CASSLYRAMNTEAFF.

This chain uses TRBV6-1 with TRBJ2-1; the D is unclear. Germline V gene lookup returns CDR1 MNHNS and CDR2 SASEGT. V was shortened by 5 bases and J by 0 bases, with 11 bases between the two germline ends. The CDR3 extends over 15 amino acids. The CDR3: CASSSQPGSYNEQFF. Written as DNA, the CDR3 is TGTGCCAGCAGTTCCCAGCCGGGCTCCTACAATGAGCAGTTCTTC.

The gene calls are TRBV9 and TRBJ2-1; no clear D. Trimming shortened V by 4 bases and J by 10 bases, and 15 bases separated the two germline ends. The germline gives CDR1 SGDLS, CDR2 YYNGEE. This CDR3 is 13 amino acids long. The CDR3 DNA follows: TGTGCCAGCAGCCCCCTTCCCCCACACGAGCAGTTCTTC. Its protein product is CASSPLPPHEQFF.

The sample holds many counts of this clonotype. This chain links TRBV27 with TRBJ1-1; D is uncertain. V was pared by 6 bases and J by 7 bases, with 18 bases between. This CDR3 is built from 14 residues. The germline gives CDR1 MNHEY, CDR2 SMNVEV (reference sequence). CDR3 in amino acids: CASSPYGLGIEAFF. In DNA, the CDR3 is TGTGCCAGCAGCCCATACGGGTTGGGGATTGAAGCTTTCTTT.

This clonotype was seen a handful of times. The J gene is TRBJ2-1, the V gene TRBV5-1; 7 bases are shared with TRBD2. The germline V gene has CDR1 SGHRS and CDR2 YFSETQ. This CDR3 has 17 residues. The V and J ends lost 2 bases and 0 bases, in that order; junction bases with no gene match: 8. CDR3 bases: TGCGCCAGCAGCTTCCAACCGGGCGGGAGCTCCTACAATGAGCAGTTCTTC. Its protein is CASSFQPGGSSYNEQFF.

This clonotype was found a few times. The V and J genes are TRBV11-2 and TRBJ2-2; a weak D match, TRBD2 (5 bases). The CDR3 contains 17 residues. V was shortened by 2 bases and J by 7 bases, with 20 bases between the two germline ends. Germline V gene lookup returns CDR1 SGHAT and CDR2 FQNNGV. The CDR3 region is CASSLTAGLPRDGELFF. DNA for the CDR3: TGTGCCAGCAGCTTAACCGCCGGTCTCCCGAGGGACGGGGAGCTGTTTTTT.

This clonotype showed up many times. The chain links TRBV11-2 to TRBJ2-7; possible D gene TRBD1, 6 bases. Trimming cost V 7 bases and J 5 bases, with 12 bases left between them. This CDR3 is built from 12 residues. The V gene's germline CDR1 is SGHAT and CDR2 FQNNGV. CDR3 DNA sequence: TGTGCCAGCACCAGGACAGCCCACGAGCAGTACTTC. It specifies CASTRTAHEQYF.

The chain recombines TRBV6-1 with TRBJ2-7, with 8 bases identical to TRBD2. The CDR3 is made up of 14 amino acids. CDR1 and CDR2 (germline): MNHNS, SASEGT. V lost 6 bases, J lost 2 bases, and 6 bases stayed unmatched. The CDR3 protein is CASSPSGPTYEQYF. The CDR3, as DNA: TGTGCCAGCAGCCCTAGCGGGCCGACCTACGAGCAGTACTTC.

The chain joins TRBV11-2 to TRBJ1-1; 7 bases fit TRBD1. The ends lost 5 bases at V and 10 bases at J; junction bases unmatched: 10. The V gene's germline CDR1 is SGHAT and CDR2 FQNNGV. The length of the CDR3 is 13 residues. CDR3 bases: TGTGCCAGCAGCGAGGACAGGTTCCGTCGAGCTTTCTTT. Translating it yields CASSEDRFRRAFF.

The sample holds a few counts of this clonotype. CDR3 region: CASSPGTGSQYF. The DNA of the CDR3 is TGTGCCAGCAGTCCTGGGACAGGGTCGCAGTATTTT. J is TRBJ2-3 and V is TRBV6-5; 9 bases agree with TRBD1. With V trimmed by 5 bases and J by 10 bases, 4 bases remained unmatched. The CDR3 spans 12 residues. Germline V gene sequence: CDR1 MNHEY, CDR2 SVGAGI.

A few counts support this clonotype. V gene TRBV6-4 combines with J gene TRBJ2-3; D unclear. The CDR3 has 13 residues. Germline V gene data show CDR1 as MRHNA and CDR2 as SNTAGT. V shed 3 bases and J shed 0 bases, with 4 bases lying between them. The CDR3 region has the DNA TGTGCCAGCAGTGAGGGCAGCACAGATACGCAGTATTTT. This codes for CASSEGSTDTQYF.

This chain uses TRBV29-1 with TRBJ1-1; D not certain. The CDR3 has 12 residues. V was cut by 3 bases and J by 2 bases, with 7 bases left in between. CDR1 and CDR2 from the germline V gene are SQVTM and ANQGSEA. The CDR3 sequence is CSVDGRNTEAFF. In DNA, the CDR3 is TGCAGCGTTGACGGACGAAACACTGAAGCTTTCTTT.

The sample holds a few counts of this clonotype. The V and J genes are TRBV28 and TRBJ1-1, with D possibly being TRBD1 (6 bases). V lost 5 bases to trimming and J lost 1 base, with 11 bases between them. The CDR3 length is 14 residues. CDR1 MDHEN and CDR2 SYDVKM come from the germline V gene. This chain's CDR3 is CASSQHRANTEAFF. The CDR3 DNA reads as TGTGCCAGCAGTCAACACAGGGCGAACACTGAAGCTTTCTTT.

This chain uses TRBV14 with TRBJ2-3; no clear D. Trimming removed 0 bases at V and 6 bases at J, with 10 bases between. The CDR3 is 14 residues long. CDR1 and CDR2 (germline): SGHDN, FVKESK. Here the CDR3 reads CASSQDRLPDTQYF. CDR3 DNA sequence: TGTGCCAGCAGCCAAGATAGATTGCCGGATACGCAGTATTTT.